This T cell receptor (beta chain) was sequenced for a study of cytomegalovirus exposure and HLA in healthy donors. Points from the study as a whole: Earlier analysis yielded a pattern in which most TCR beta V segments were productive about 90% or about 30% of the time. After further analysis at a later stage, around 17,000 TCR beta sequences were associated with HLA alleles at 0.05 false discovery rate. It was reported that TCR beta sequences correctly inferred the HLA-A and HLA-B alleles for most subjects.

PCR used 60 Vbeta primers and 13 Jbeta primers. This table comes from immunoSEQ multiplex PCR, and its TCRdb copy is limited to in-frame clones, with some not included. Here the sample table reports about 77,000 clones. V was cut by 6 bases and J by 5 bases, with 14 bases left in between. Germline V gene sequence: CDR1 SEHNR, CDR2 FQNEAQ (reference sequence). This CDR3 is 14 amino acids long. In regard to this clone: Its antigen remains unidentified.

Input material: PBMCs. The gene calls are TRBV7-9 and TRBJ2-4; possibly TRBD2 for D (5 bases). This TCR came from a man in his fifties in good health and CMV-seropositive. CDR3 residues: CASSLAESENIQYF. CDR3 coding DNA: TGTGCCAGCAGTCTAGCAGAGTCCGAAAACATTCAGTACTTC. Combining the CDR3 with reference TRBV7-9 and TRBJ2-4 gives the whole variable domain DTGVSQNPRHKITKRGQNVTFRCDPISEHNRLYWYRQTLGQGPEFLTYFQNEAQLEKSRLLSDRFSAERPKGSFSTLEIQRTEQGDSAMYLCASSLAESENIQYFGAGTRLSVL.